Included here is one T cell receptor beta chain sequence, with context. This specimen belongs to a study of cytomegalovirus exposure and HLA in healthy donors. With 60 Vbeta and 13 Jbeta primers, the PCR was carried out. TCRdb keeps only in-frame clones here, not all; method: immunoSEQ multiplex PCR. The sample consists of about 150,000 clones, around 84% of them appearing once. This CDR3 comprises 16 residues. CDR1 and CDR2 from the germline V gene are SGHNT and YYREEE (reference sequence). With V trimmed by 6 bases and J by 3 bases, 13 bases remained unmatched. The TCR comes from a woman younger than 35 in good health and CMV-seronegative. The sample was PBMCs. This sequence joins TRBV5-4 and TRBJ2-5, with TRBD1 matching 8 bases. The DNA for the CDR3 is TGTGCCAGCACCCAGGGGGCGGGATATTCTGAAGAGACCCAGTACTTC. Protein: CASTQGAGYSEETQYF. Complete variable domain (other parts from reference TRBV5-4 and TRBJ2-5): ETGVTQSPTHLIKTRGQQVTLRCSSQSGHNTVSWYQQALGQGPQFIFQYYREEENGRGNFPPRFSGLQFPNYSSELNVNALELDDSALYLCASTQGAGYSEETQYFGPGTRLLVL.